These 9 T cell receptor beta chains came from one sample sequenced in a study of cytomegalovirus exposure and HLA in healthy donors listed by TCRdb under 2017. The receptor library was made with the immunoSEQ multiplex PCR assay. The multiplex PCR relied on a mix of 60 forward primers for TCR Vbeta segments and 13 reverse primers for TCR Jbeta segments. This immuneACCESS table, as held by TCRdb, lists in-frame sequences with V and J called but not all clones. Of the missing ones, under half trace to an unresolved V gene in checked studies; the others have no known cause. The table for this sample lists approximately 100,000 clones; 65% to 90% of them were counted only once. The ten largest account for 1.6% of the sample. Source material: PBMCs. Every receptor here comes from a man aged 45-60 years in good health and CMV-seronegative.

The V gene is TRBV6-5, the J gene TRBJ2-5; D might be TRBD1 (5 bases). The CDR3 has 13 residues. From germline, CDR1 is MNHEY and CDR2 SVGAGI. V was pared by 6 bases and J by 4 bases, with 12 bases between. CDR3 sequence reads: CASSSGLGETQYF. The CDR3 DNA reads TGTGCCAGCAGCTCAGGGTTGGGAGAGACCCAGTACTTC.

The count of this clone is one. This CDR3 is CASSMAAGGEKLFF. DNA for the CDR3: TGTGCCAGTAGTATGGCGGCAGGGGGGGAAAAACTGTTTTTT. This chain uses TRBV19 with TRBJ1-4; 7 positions agree with TRBD1. The CDR3 is 14 amino acids. Germline trimming cut 3 bases from V and 8 bases from J; bases unmatched to any gene: 6. Germline CDR1 and CDR2: LNHDA and SQIVND (reference sequence).

This clone has more than one count but fewer than ten. The rearrangement joins TRBV6-5 to TRBJ1-2; no reliable D call. V shed 0 bases and J shed 8 bases, with 10 bases lying between them. The CDR3 sequence is 13 residues long. Germline V CDR1 and CDR2: MNHEY, SVGAGI. The CDR3 here is CASSYSIGKGYTF. CDR3 coding DNA: TGTGCCAGCAGTTACTCGATCGGGAAAGGCTACACCTTC.

V usage is TRBV6-5 and J usage is TRBJ1-2, with D possibly matching TRBD1 (6 bases). Germline V lookup: CDR1 MNHEY, CDR2 SVGAGI. The CDR3 is made up of 13 amino acids. The germline V and J ends were trimmed by 5 bases and 2 bases, with 9 bases remaining between them. The CDR3 sequence: CASSDGGNYGYTF. CDR3 DNA: TGTGCCAGCAGTGATGGGGGCAACTATGGCTACACCTTC.

This clone was observed a few times. This sequence joins TRBV6-1 and TRBJ1-4; D is ambiguous. The CDR3 totals 15 residues. The V gene lost 5 bases and the J gene lost 7 bases, with 17 bases spanning the gap. The germline CDR1 and CDR2 sequences are MNHNS and SASEGT. The CDR3 DNA is TGTGCCAGCAGTCTTCTTACCCGTCTTAGTGAAAAACTGTTTTTT. Its translation is CASSLLTRLSEKLFF.

The CDR3 DNA is TGTGCCATCAGTGGGGGAGGGCTTAGCACAGATACGCAGTATTTT. Translating gives CAISGGGLSTDTQYF. The chain couples TRBV10-3 to TRBJ2-3, with 7 bases matching TRBD2. The CDR3 runs 15 residues. V gave up 4 bases and J gave up 0 bases; unmatched junction bases: 4. Germline V gene data show CDR1 as ENHRY and CDR2 as SYGVKD.

The V gene is TRBV15, the J gene TRBJ2-1, with TRBD1 matching 7 bases. CDR3 length: 14 amino acids. V lost 3 bases and J lost 6; bases outside the gene matches: 5. The V gene's germline CDR1 is LNHNV and CDR2 YYDKDF (reference sequence). In DNA, the CDR3 is TGTGCCACCAGCAGGGGGACAGTTCCCAATGAGCAGTTCTTC. Translation gives CATSRGTVPNEQFF.

J is TRBJ1-5 and V is TRBV27; unclear D gene. V lost 5 bases to trimming and J lost 4 bases, with 6 bases between them. The CDR3 totals 12 residues. In germline, CDR1 is MNHEY, CDR2 SMNVEV (reference sequence). CDR3 nucleotide sequence: TGTGCCAGCAGTCAATCAAATCAGCCCCAGCATTTT. It codes for CASSQSNQPQHF.

This clone was recorded once. This sequence joins TRBV30 and TRBJ2-3, with TRBD2 as a possible D gene (6 bases). Germline CDR1 is GTSNPN and CDR2 is SVGIG (reference sequence). V lost 5 bases to trimming and J lost 0 bases, with 9 bases between them. CDR3 length equals 13 residues. CDR3 region: CAWRGASTDTQYF. CDR3 nucleotides: TGTGCCTGGCGCGGGGCTAGCACAGATACGCAGTATTTT.